Described below is a single T cell receptor (beta chain) sequence and its context. This sample stems from a study of blood T cell repertoires in COVID-19. The table came from immunoSEQ multiplex PCR; TCRdb's copy has only in-frame clones and leaves some out. Of about 250,000 clones in the sample, about 85% were seen once. Germline-derived CDR1 and CDR2 are SGHTA and FQGNSA. The CDR3 has 15 residues. Trimming cost V 5 bases and J 4 bases; bases outside gene matches: 7. The TCR originated in an elderly woman with acute or convalescent COVID-19. V usage is TRBV7-2 and J usage is TRBJ2-1, with 8 bases lining up with TRBD2. The specimen sequenced was peripheral blood. The CDR3 nucleotides are TGTGCCAGCAGCCCGGAGCGGGGGCCTTACAATGAGCAGTTCTTC. Translation gives CASSPERGPYNEQFF. Looking up the rest from reference TRBV7-2 and TRBJ2-1 gives the full variable domain: GAGVSQSPSNKVTEKGKDVELRCDPISGHTALYWYRQSLGQGLEFLIYFQGNSAPDKSGLPSDRFSAERTGGSVSTLTIQRTQQEDSAVYLCASSPERGPYNEQFFGPGTRLTVL.